These 18 T cell receptor beta chains were all obtained from the same sample, sequenced in a study of blood T cell repertoires in COVID-19. TCRdb keeps only in-frame clones here, not all; method: immunoSEQ multiplex PCR. The table includes about 200,000 clones, approximately 84% detected once. The material sequenced was peripheral blood. The receptors come from a woman aged 50 to 65 with active or convalescent COVID-19.

V and J are TRBV27 and TRBJ1-1, with D tentatively TRBD1 (6 bases). Germline V gene data show CDR1 as MNHEY and CDR2 as SMNVEV (reference sequence). CDR3 size: 13 residues. V was clipped by 2 bases and J by 4 bases, with 8 bases between them. CDR3 in DNA: TGTGCCAGCAGTTTAGAAGGGGGCACTGAAGCTTTCTTT. Its translation: CASSLEGGTEAFF.

The rearrangement links TRBV6-5 to TRBJ1-2; the match to TRBD1 covers 8 bases. There are 15 residues in the CDR3. After removal of 2 bases from V and 2 bases from J, the junction contained 4 bases not matched to a gene. CDR1 is MNHEY, CDR2 SVGAGI, per germline. Written as DNA, the CDR3 is TGTGCCAGCAGTTACGGCAGGGGGCTAAACTATGGCTACACCTTC. As protein: CASSYGRGLNYGYTF.

The V call is TRBV11-2, the J call TRBJ2-2, with 8 nucleotides matching TRBD2. V dropped 3 bases and J dropped 2; count of bases not matched to a gene: 8. CDR1 and CDR2 from the germline V gene are SGHAT and FQNNGV. The CDR3 has 17 residues. In nucleotides, the CDR3 is TGTGCCAGCAGCTTCACTAGCGGAGGAAGAAACACCGGGGAGCTGTTTTTT. Translated, it gives CASSFTSGGRNTGELFF.

The chain recombines TRBV18 with TRBJ1-3; D perhaps matches TRBD1 (5 bases). The CDR3 is 14 residues long. Germline CDR1 KGHSH, CDR2 LQKENI. The V and J ends lost 4 bases and 8 bases respectively, with 15 bases between them. The CDR3 DNA follows: TGTGCCAGCTCACTCGACTCCAGGGCGGACACCATATATTTT. It specifies CASSLDSRADTIYF. Full variable domain (rest looked up from reference TRBV18 and TRBJ1-3): NAGVMQNPRHLVRRRGQEARLRCSPMKGHSHVYWYRQLPEEGLKFMVYLQKENIIDESGMPKERFSAEFPKEGPSILRIQQVVRGDSAAYFCASSLDSRADTIYFGEGSWLTVV.

The chain has TRBV18 and TRBJ1-4; no clear D. Trimming cost V 6 bases and J 5 bases, with 10 bases left between them. This CDR3 region has 13 residues. The V gene's germline CDR1 is KGHSH and CDR2 LQKENI. The CDR3 loop is CASSGGSNEKLFF. CDR3 sequence (DNA): TGTGCCAGCTCTGGCGGTTCCAATGAAAAACTGTTTTTT.

V is TRBV7-9 and J is TRBJ2-1; TRBD1 might be the D (6 bases). The CDR3 runs to 13 residues. Germline assignment: CDR1 SEHNR and CDR2 FQNEAQ (reference sequence). Between the trimmed V and J ends, which lost 6 bases and 7 bases, there was a span of 13 bases. CDR3 bases: TGTGCCAGCAGACCCCTCCAGGGGAATGAGCAGTTCTTC. It specifies CASRPLQGNEQFF.

Remarks on this clone: In the same sample, other DNA sequences code for this CDR3. This sequence joins TRBV20-1 and TRBJ2-7; unclear D gene. The V end lost 1 base, the J end lost 4 bases, and 5 bases lay between the germline ends. Germline values: CDR1 DFQATT, CDR2 SNEGSKA (reference sequence). CDR3 length equals 11 residues. The CDR3, as DNA: TGCAGTGCTAGAGGCGCTTACGAGCAGTACTTC. It encodes CSARGAYEQYF.

This chain joins TRBV5-1 and TRBJ2-2; D perhaps matches TRBD1 (5 bases). This CDR3 has 15 amino acids. V was cut by 0 bases and J by 4 bases, with 10 bases left in between. The germline CDR1 and CDR2 sequences are SGHRS and YFSETQ. CDR3 region: CASSLEGASTGELFF. The CDR3 DNA is TGCGCCAGCAGCTTGGAAGGGGCGAGCACCGGGGAGCTGTTTTTT.

This chain joins TRBV19 and TRBJ2-4; perhaps TRBD1 as D (6 bases). The CDR3 covers 18 residues. Germline assignment: CDR1 LNHDA and CDR2 SQIVND (reference sequence). V lost 3 bases and J 0 bases, leaving 18 bases between the germline ends. CDR3 in amino acids: CASSIQTGPKLAKNIQYF. CDR3 bases: TGTGCCAGTAGTATCCAGACAGGTCCCAAGCTAGCCAAAAACATTCAGTACTTC.

The chain employs TRBV13 and TRBJ1-2; possibly TRBD1 for D (5 bases). Germline V CDR1 and CDR2: PRHDT, FYEKMQ (reference sequence). This CDR3 has 15 residues. V shed 5 bases and J shed 3 bases, with 16 bases lying between them. The CDR3 nucleotides are TGTGCCAGCAGCCCCATGGGGGGTGCGGACTATGGCTACACCTTC. It yields the protein CASSPMGGADYGYTF.

The sample holds a few counts of this clone. The gene calls are TRBV28 and TRBJ2-1; the D gene is possibly TRBD1 (5 bases). The CDR3 totals 16 residues. CDR1 is MDHEN and CDR2 is SYDVKM in the germline V gene. Trimming removed 6 bases from V and 0 bases from J, with 15 bases in between. The CDR3 DNA reads TGTGCCAGCAGAAACCAGGGTGTCAGCTCCTACAATGAGCAGTTCTTC. It encodes CASRNQGVSSYNEQFF.

The chain uses TRBV5-4 and TRBJ2-1; maybe TRBD1 (6 bases). The CDR3 extends over 14 amino acids. Per the germline V gene, CDR1 is SGHNT and CDR2 is YYREEE (reference sequence). The ends were cut back, 10 bases at V and 4 bases at J, with 18 bases in the middle. The CDR3 DNA reads as TGTGCCCTCCGAGGGGTGGGGGCGTACAATGAGCAGTTCTTC. This encodes CALRGVGAYNEQFF.

V usage is TRBV3-1 (or the pseudogene TRBV3-2) and J usage is TRBJ2-7; TRBD2 aligns across 7 bases. Germline-derived CDR1 and CDR2 are LGHDT and YNNKEL (reference sequence). This CDR3 spans 12 amino acids. The CDR3 nucleotides read TGTGCCAGCAGCCACGGCGGGGGAGAACCCCACGTC. This encodes CASSHGGGEPHV.

This chain connects TRBV4-2 to TRBJ1-2; D is unresolved. CDR1 is LGHNA and CDR2 is YNFKEQ in the germline V gene. V was cut by 4 bases and J by 4 bases, with 13 bases left in between. The CDR3 length is 14 residues. The chain's CDR3 is CASSPPGQGYGYTF. The CDR3, as DNA: TGTGCCAGCAGCCCCCCTGGGCAAGGCTATGGCTACACCTTC.

The chain carries TRBV3-1 (or the pseudogene TRBV3-2) and TRBJ1-1; 7 bases line up with TRBD1. Germline V gene data show CDR1 as LGHDT and CDR2 as YNNKEL (reference sequence). Trimming took 4 bases from V and 4 from J; bases not matched to a gene: 12. This CDR3 comprises 16 residues. CDR3 amino acids: CASSLAAGGSGTEAFF. The CDR3 DNA reads as TGTGCCAGCAGCCTCGCGGCAGGGGGTTCGGGCACTGAAGCTTTCTTT.

This chain links TRBV7-2 with TRBJ2-1; 10 bases fit TRBD2. V lost 5 bases to trimming and J lost 3 bases; unmatched junction nucleotides: 13. The CDR3 is 18 amino acids. Germline loops: CDR1 SGHTA, CDR2 FQGNSA. Here the CDR3 reads CASSLYHIAGGIYNEQFF. The CDR3 DNA reads TGTGCCAGCAGCCTATATCATATAGCGGGAGGCATCTACAATGAGCAGTTCTTC.

This rearrangement joins TRBV28 to TRBJ2-2; D is unresolved. This CDR3 is 15 amino acids long. Germline loops: CDR1 MDHEN, CDR2 SYDVKM. The ends were cut back, 6 bases at V and 2 bases at J, with 13 bases in the middle. The CDR3 region has the DNA TGTGCCAGCAGGTCAACAGTGAGCAACACCGGGGAGCTGTTTTTT. Translation: CASRSTVSNTGELFF.

V is TRBV6-5 and J is TRBJ1-2; 10 nucleotides line up with TRBD1. This CDR3 contains 16 residues. The V gene end was trimmed by 4 bases and the J gene end by 8 bases; junction bases not matched to a gene: 13. The V gene's germline CDR1 is MNHEY and CDR2 SVGAGI. The CDR3 nucleotides read TGTGCCAGCAGTTCTACCCTGACAGGGGGCGTAAGGGGCTACACCTTC. Amino acids: CASSSTLTGGVRGYTF.